One sample yielded the 29 T cell receptor beta chains listed below, sequenced in a study of blood T cells in healthy people across ages. Next came a second PCR, run for about 7 to 12 cycles, which used a sample-barcoded 5' primer along with a J-beta primer mix. TCRdb re-called the 5' RACE reads through MiXCR, storing one row per CDR3 protein. The repertoire holds 1.5 million to 2 million distinct CDR3 sequences, 49% seen once, with 2.1% in the top ten. The sample taken for sequencing was blood. The source is a woman aged 40 to 50 in good health.

This clonotype turned up a few times. This chain joins TRBV10-3 and TRBJ1-5; D might be TRBD1 (5 bases). CDR3 length: 15 residues. The germline CDR1 and CDR2 sequences are ENHRY and SYGVKD. The V end lost 5 bases, the J end lost 3 bases, and 14 bases lay between the germline ends. The CDR3 loop reads CAISPGPSPNQPQHF. The CDR3 DNA sequence: TGTGCCATCAGTCCGGGACCTAGTCCCAATCAGCCCCAGCATTTT.

The chain uses TRBV2 and TRBJ2-4; weak D call: TRBD1 (6 bases). From germline, CDR1 is SNHLY and CDR2 FYNNEI. The CDR3 covers 13 residues. Deletions cut 3 bases from V and 9 bases from J, with 12 bases between. The CDR3: CASSDKQGAIQYF. CDR3 bases: TGTGCCAGCAGTGATAAACAGGGTGCCATTCAGTACTTC.

DNA for the CDR3: TGTGCCAGCAGGCAGACAGGGGAGACAGATACGCAGTATTTT. It translates to CASRQTGETDTQYF. The V call is TRBV7-9, the J call TRBJ2-3, with 8 bases matching TRBD1. The V segment lost 6 bases and the J segment 3 bases; nucleotides outside the gene matches: 5. Germline loops: CDR1 SEHNR, CDR2 FQNEAQ (reference sequence). The CDR3 contains 14 residues.

The chain combines TRBV4-1 with TRBJ2-1; D gene unclear. V lost 2 bases and J 3 bases, leaving 11 bases between the germline ends. Germline CDR1 and CDR2: MGHRA and YSYEKL. The length of the CDR3 is 15 residues. CDR3 amino acids: CASSQTLDGYNEQFF. CDR3 DNA: TGCGCCAGCAGCCAAACGCTCGACGGCTACAATGAGCAGTTCTTC.

The chain employs TRBV18 and TRBJ2-3, with D perhaps being TRBD1 or TRBD2 (5 bases each). With 7 bases removed from V and 2 bases from J, the gap between germline ends came to 16 bases. The CDR3 length is 15 residues. In germline, CDR1 is KGHSH, CDR2 LQKENI. The CDR3 nucleotides are TGTGCCAGCTGTCAAAGAGGGGTCGCCACAGATACGCAGTATTTT. It codes for CASCQRGVATDTQYF. The variable domain in full, with the rest retrieved from reference TRBV18 and TRBJ2-3, is NAGVMQNPRHLVRRRGQEARLRCSPMKGHSHVYWYRQLPEEGLKFMVYLQKENIIDESGMPKERFSAEFPKEGPSILRIQQVVRGDSAAYFCASCQRGVATDTQYFGPGTRLTVL.

J is TRBJ1-6 and V is TRBV14; D remains ambiguous. The germline CDR1 and CDR2 sequences are SGHDN and FVKESK. V gave up 2 bases and J gave up 6 bases, with 5 bases separating them. The CDR3 has 13 residues. The CDR3 nucleotides read TGTGCCAGCAGCCAATTCATTAATTCACCCCTCCACTTT. Amino acid sequence: CASSQFINSPLHF.

This clonotype was detected only once. The V and J genes are TRBV25-1 and TRBJ1-5; perhaps TRBD1 as D (5 bases). Germline lookup yields CDR1 MGHDK and CDR2 SYGVNS. The V and J ends lost 4 bases and 4 bases respectively, with 17 bases between them. The CDR3 runs 16 residues. In DNA, the CDR3 is TGTGCCAGCAGTGCCAGGGACGGTGGGAGAAATCAGCCCCAGCATTTT. It encodes CASSARDGGRNQPQHF.

The rearrangement uses TRBV4-1 and TRBJ1-4; no clear D. The CDR3 totals 13 residues. Germline V gene data show CDR1 as MGHRA and CDR2 as YSYEKL. The V gene lost 4 bases and the J gene lost 7 bases, with 10 bases spanning the gap. The CDR3 sequence is CASSRAPGEKLFF. CDR3 DNA: TGCGCCAGCAGCCGCGCTCCCGGTGAAAAACTGTTTTTT.

This clonotype has more than one count but fewer than ten. The chain joins TRBV24-1 to TRBJ2-7; TRBD1 aligns across 7 bases. J gave up 3 bases and V 4 bases, and 5 bases lay outside the gene matches. In germline, CDR1 is KGHDR, CDR2 SFDVKD. The CDR3 extends over 14 amino acids. The chain's CDR3 is CATSEAGGNYEQYF. CDR3 nucleotides: TGTGCCACCAGTGAGGCAGGGGGTAACTACGAGCAGTACTTC.

The gene calls are TRBV28 and TRBJ1-2, with 10 bases aligning to TRBD1. This CDR3 is built from 17 residues. With V trimmed by 3 bases and J by 3 bases, 10 bases remained unmatched. Germline CDR1 reads MDHEN; CDR2 reads SYDVKM. The CDR3 sequence is CASSFLGGTGAYYGYTF. For the CDR3, the DNA is TGTGCCAGCAGTTTCCTCGGCGGGACAGGGGCTTACTATGGCTACACCTTC.

The table lists this clonotype with a few counts. This chain uses TRBV6-1 with TRBJ2-7; a weak D match, TRBD1 (5 bases). Germline CDR1 and CDR2: MNHNS and SASEGT. This CDR3 spans 13 amino acids. Trimming cost V 7 bases and J 1 base, with 11 bases left between them. DNA of the CDR3: TGTGCCAGCACTTTAGGGGAATCCTACGAGCAGTACTTC. Its protein product is CASTLGESYEQYF.

A single count supports this clonotype. The chain combines TRBV18 with TRBJ2-4; 13 nucleotides line up with TRBD2. The closer fit of TRBJ2-5 to the DNA end suggests the J call may be wrong. From germline, CDR1 is KGHSH and CDR2 LQKENI. The CDR3 has 18 residues. The CDR3 spells CASSPLTGLAGKQETQYF. CDR3 DNA: TGTGCCAGCTCACCGCTAACGGGACTAGCGGGGAAGCAGGAGACCCAGTACTTC.

A few counts support this clonotype. The chain is built from TRBV7-2 and TRBJ2-4; D gene unclear. CDR1 and CDR2 (germline): SGHTA, FQGNSA. This CDR3 has 13 amino acids. V dropped 7 bases and J dropped 5 bases, with 12 bases sitting between them. CDR3 bases: TGTGCCAGCACCGTAGGATCCCAAAACATTCAGTACTTC. As protein: CASTVGSQNIQYF. Full variable domain (missing parts from reference TRBV7-2 and TRBJ2-4): GAGVSQSPSNKVTEKGKDVELRCDPISGHTALYWYRQSLGQGLEFLIYFQGNSAPDKSGLPSDRFSAERTGGSVSTLTIQRTQQEDSAVYLCASTVGSQNIQYFGAGTRLSVL.

This clonotype came up a few times. J is TRBJ2-6 and V is TRBV15; 7 positions match TRBD1. With 8 bases clipped from V and 5 bases from J, the junction kept 6 bases outside the gene matches. The germline V gene encodes CDR1 LNHNV and CDR2 YYDKDF (reference sequence). The CDR3 length is 14 residues. In DNA, the CDR3 is TGTGCCACCGGGAAACAGGGGAGGGCCAACGTCCTGACTTTC. Protein product: CATGKQGRANVLTF.

The chain joins TRBV20-1 to TRBJ2-1; D not resolved. The ends were cut back, 3 bases at V and 15 bases at J, with 15 bases in the middle. Germline lookup yields CDR1 DFQATT and CDR2 SNEGSKA (reference sequence). This CDR3 has 11 amino acids. DNA of the CDR3: TGCAGTGCTAGGGCGGAAGAGACCCTGTTCTTC. Translation gives CSARAEETLFF.

V usage is TRBV2 and J usage is TRBJ2-5; D call uncertain. The CDR3 has 13 residues. V was pared by 8 bases and J by 5 bases, with 15 bases between. The germline gives CDR1 SNHLY, CDR2 FYNNEI. CDR3 protein: CASGKTGIETQYF. CDR3 nucleotides: TGTGCCAGCGGAAAGACTGGGATCGAGACCCAGTACTTC.

The table lists this clonotype with a few counts. CDR3 amino acids: CASSVAGTNSPLHF. The CDR3 nucleotides are TGTGCCAGCAGCGTCGCAGGGACTAATTCACCCCTCCACTTT. This chain connects TRBV9 to TRBJ1-6, with a tentative D call TRBD1 (5 bases). The CDR3 is 14 residues long. CDR1 is SGDLS, CDR2 YYNGEE, per germline. V shed 2 bases and J shed 6 bases, with 9 bases lying between them. The variable domain in full, completed from reference TRBV9 and TRBJ1-6, reads DSGVTQTPKHLITATGQRVTLRCSPRSGDLSVYWYQQSLDQGLQFLIQYYNGEERAKGNILERFSAQQFPDLHSELNLSSLELGDSALYFCASSVAGTNSPLHFGNGTRLTVT.

The genes are TRBV5-1 and TRBJ2-1; D not certain. CDR1 is SGHRS, CDR2 YFSETQ, per germline. The CDR3 spans 12 residues. V lost 2 bases and J 13 bases, leaving 13 bases between the germline ends. CDR3 loop: CASSLGEETQFF. For the CDR3, the DNA is TGCGCCAGCAGCTTAGGAGAAGAGACCCAGTTCTTC.

The V gene is TRBV5-1, the J gene TRBJ2-7, with D possibly being TRBD1 or TRBD2 (5 bases each). V was cut by 3 bases and J by 6 bases, with 13 bases left in between. Per germline, CDR1 SGHRS and CDR2 YFSETQ. The CDR3 sequence is 13 residues long. CDR3 nucleotides: TGCGCCAGCAGCTACCTTGGGGGTAGCGAGCAGTACTTC. Residues: CASSYLGGSEQYF.

This clonotype was recorded a few times. A single base separates this from a much larger clone, so it may be a read error. The genes are TRBV5-1 and TRBJ1-1; tentative D call: TRBD1 (5 bases). V gave up 0 bases and J gave up 0 bases, with 12 bases separating them. Germline V gene data show CDR1 as SGHRS and CDR2 as YFSETQ. The CDR3 loop spans 16 amino acids. CDR3 DNA sequence: TGCGCCAGCAGCTTGGGCGCGGGGACTATGAACACTGAAGCTTTCTTT. Protein: CASSLGAGTMNTEAFF.

CDR3 loop: CASRVPGTAYGYTF. DNA for the CDR3: TGTGCCAGCAGAGTCCCAGGGACAGCCTATGGCTACACCTTC. The chain employs TRBV6-6 and TRBJ1-2, with 7 bases matching TRBD1. The V gene end was trimmed by 6 bases and the J gene end by 4 bases; junction bases not matched to a gene: 8. The CDR3 has 14 amino acids. Germline V gene lookup returns CDR1 MNHNY and CDR2 SVGAGI (reference sequence).

Only a few counts were recorded for this clonotype. The V call is TRBV7-2, the J call TRBJ2-5; D gene uncertain. The CDR3 is made up of 13 amino acids. From germline, CDR1 is SGHTA and CDR2 FQGNSA. The V end lost 5 bases, the J end lost 7 bases, and 14 bases lay between the germline ends. The CDR3 DNA follows: TGTGCCAGCAGCCTGGCTGACTTGGGGACCCAGTACTTC. Its protein is CASSLADLGTQYF.

The sample holds a few counts of this clonotype. This chain links TRBV12-3 or TRBV12-4 with TRBJ2-7; TRBD2 aligns across 9 bases. The ends lost 6 bases at V and 4 bases at J; junction bases unmatched: 4. This CDR3 is built from 13 residues. The CDR3 reads CASRIAGGYEQYF. In DNA, the CDR3 is TGTGCCAGCAGGATCGCGGGAGGGTACGAGCAGTACTTC.

J is TRBJ2-5 and V is TRBV6-5; maybe TRBD2 (6 bases). Trimming shortened V by 2 bases and J by 2 bases, and 15 bases separated the two germline ends. The CDR3 has 16 residues. Germline CDR1 MNHEY, CDR2 SVGAGI. The CDR3 DNA follows: TGTGCCAGCAGTTACGCTGGGGGGTACTCACAAGAGACCCAGTACTTC. It codes for CASSYAGGYSQETQYF.

The chain employs TRBV7-2 and TRBJ1-2; D remains unclear. V shed 2 bases and J shed 6 bases, with 13 bases lying between them. Per germline, CDR1 SGHTA and CDR2 FQGNSA. The CDR3 is made up of 14 amino acids. The CDR3 bases are TGTGCCAGCAGCTTAATTCCAGAAGGAGATGGCTACACCTTC. The encoded protein is CASSLIPEGDGYTF.

This chain uses TRBV20-1 with TRBJ2-3; the D gene could be TRBD1 or TRBD2 (5 bases each). Trimming took 0 bases from V and 5 from J, leaving 18 bases between them. CDR1 and CDR2 (germline): DFQATT, SNEGSKA (reference sequence). The CDR3 extends over 16 amino acids. CDR3 sequence (DNA): TGCAGTGCTAGAGATTTTGAGTCGGGGCCCCTAGATACGCAGTATTTT. This encodes CSARDFESGPLDTQYF.

At least ten counts were recorded for this clonotype. The chain recombines TRBV20-1 with TRBJ2-3; 8 nucleotides line up with TRBD2. The CDR3 sequence is 12 residues long. The J segment lost 5 bases and the V segment lost 3 bases, leaving 1 base of the junction unmatched. The germline gives CDR1 DFQATT, CDR2 SNEGSKA (reference sequence). The CDR3: CSARRGEDTQYF. CDR3 nucleotide sequence: TGCAGTGCTAGGCGGGGGGAAGATACGCAGTATTTT.

The chain links TRBV7-8 to TRBJ1-2; the D gene is possibly TRBD1 (5 bases). The V and J ends lost 5 bases and 0 bases respectively, with 16 bases between them. This CDR3 comprises 16 residues. The germline V gene encodes CDR1 SGHVS and CDR2 FQNEAQ. The CDR3 nucleotides are TGTGCCAGCAGCCAAAAGTTGGGGACTTCTAACTATGGCTACACCTTC. The encoded protein is CASSQKLGTSNYGYTF.

This clonotype was picked up a small number of times. The rearrangement uses TRBV4-3 and TRBJ2-3; D not resolved. The length of the CDR3 is 17 residues. Deletions cut 4 bases from V and 5 bases from J, with 22 bases between. Germline CDR1 reads LGHNA; CDR2 reads YSLEER. The CDR3 region has the DNA TGCGCCAGCAGCCCTCTTAGTGGGCCCATGAAGGGAGATACGCAGTATTTT. Amino acids: CASSPLSGPMKGDTQYF.